Below, 23 T cell receptor beta chains from the same sample are listed, as sequenced in a study of shared clonotypes between healthy human individuals. Assay: immunoSEQ multiplex PCR; the TCRdb copy retains only in-frame clones and omits some. Of roughly 2.2 million clones listed, 85% to 95% were seen once; the top ten hold 0.37%. Sequenced input: naive CD4+ T cells from PBMCs. Stated subset: CD45RA+ positively selected. The origin of the receptors is a man younger than 35 in good health. Some clones in this sample may be carry-over from other donors' samples.

In its sample, this clone was seen a few times. V usage is TRBV6-5 and J usage is TRBJ2-7; D call uncertain. The V gene's germline CDR1 is MNHEY and CDR2 SVGAGI. The V end was cut by 4 bases, the J end by 0 bases, with 16 bases between. The CDR3 length is 16 residues. The CDR3 loop is CASSSSLSGSSYEQYF. Here the CDR3 DNA reads TGTGCCAGCAGTTCATCCCTCTCGGGCAGCTCCTACGAGCAGTACTTC.

The chain uses TRBV10-3 and TRBJ1-1; unclear D gene. The CDR3 loop spans 13 amino acids. The germline V and J ends were trimmed by 3 bases and 1 base, with 6 bases remaining between them. CDR1 and CDR2 from the germline V gene are ENHRY and SYGVKD. The CDR3 region has the DNA TGTGCCATCAGTGACACCAGGAACACTGAAGCTTTCTTT. This gives the protein CAISDTRNTEAFF.

The J gene is TRBJ1-1, the V gene TRBV6-1; 8 nucleotides align to TRBD1. CDR1 is MNHNS, CDR2 SASEGT, per germline. This CDR3 comprises 14 residues. V gave up 6 bases and J gave up 4 bases; unmatched junction bases: 7. The CDR3 nucleotides are TGTGCCAGCAGGGGGGACAGGTGGGCCACTGAAGCTTTCTTT. Encoded protein: CASRGDRWATEAFF.

The chain uses TRBV19 and TRBJ2-5; tentatively, D is TRBD1 (6 bases). The CDR3 spans 15 residues. The germline V and J ends were trimmed by 6 bases and 5 bases, with 19 bases remaining between them. CDR1 is LNHDA and CDR2 is SQIVND in the germline V gene (reference sequence). The CDR3 DNA reads TGTGCCAGTAGCCTCCAGGGGTGGGCGTTGGAGACCCAGTACTTC. Translated: CASSLQGWALETQYF.

This chain joins TRBV28 and TRBJ2-6; D gene unclear. The CDR3 contains 13 residues. Germline loops: CDR1 MDHEN, CDR2 SYDVKM. V lost 3 bases and J 3 bases, leaving 3 bases between the germline ends. Written as DNA, the CDR3 is TGTGCCAGCAGTTTCTTTGGGGCCAACGTCCTGACTTTC. The encoded protein is CASSFFGANVLTF.

This clone is a singleton in its sample. This sequence joins TRBV7-9 and TRBJ2-5, with 7 bases identical to TRBD2. CDR1 SEHNR and CDR2 FQNEAQ come from the germline V gene (reference sequence). This CDR3 contains 15 residues. V was pared by 1 base and J by 4 bases, with 6 bases of the junction left unmatched. The CDR3 loop is CASSLGLAAIETQYF. The CDR3 DNA follows: TGTGCCAGCAGCTTAGGGCTAGCGGCAATAGAGACCCAGTACTTC.

The chain has TRBV9 and TRBJ2-5; 9 nucleotides line up with TRBD1. From germline, CDR1 is SGDLS and CDR2 YYNGEE. The CDR3 covers 16 residues. Losses at the gene ends were 3 bases for V and 1 base for J; bases not matched to a gene: 7. The CDR3 region is CASSAGQGKSQETQYF. CDR3 sequence (DNA): TGTGCCAGCAGCGCCGGACAGGGGAAAAGCCAAGAGACCCAGTACTTC.

This chain links TRBV9 with TRBJ2-3; a possible D gene is TRBD2 (7 bases). Between the trimmed V and J ends, which lost 6 bases and 4 bases, there was a span of 27 bases. Germline V CDR1 and CDR2: SGDLS, YYNGEE. The CDR3 is made up of 18 amino acids. The CDR3 bases are TGTGCCAGCACCCCGGGTGGGTCCGGGGGGCTGGGGGCAGATACGCAGTATTTT. This encodes CASTPGGSGGLGADTQYF.

This clone turned up a few times. The chain is built from TRBV5-8 and TRBJ1-2; TRBD1 matches at 11 bases. CDR1 is SGHTS and CDR2 is YDEGEE in the germline V gene. V lost 4 bases and J lost 3; bases outside the gene matches: 5. The CDR3 length is 15 residues. The CDR3 bases are TGTGCCAGCAGCACCTGGACAGGGGGCCACTATGGCTACACCTTC. Translated, it gives CASSTWTGGHYGYTF.

The gene calls are TRBV5-1 and TRBJ2-1; D might be TRBD2 (6 bases). The CDR3 covers 16 residues. V lost 2 bases to trimming and J lost 2 bases, with 14 bases between them. CDR1 SGHRS and CDR2 YFSETQ come from the germline V gene. The CDR3 reads CASSFDPSGAYNEQFF. The CDR3 DNA follows: TGCGCCAGCAGCTTTGACCCGTCGGGGGCCTACAATGAGCAGTTCTTC.

The chain is built from TRBV7-9 and TRBJ1-1; a weak D match, TRBD1 (5 bases). The V end was cut by 0 bases, the J end by 2 bases, with 16 bases between. The germline V gene encodes CDR1 SEHNR and CDR2 FQNEAQ (reference sequence). This CDR3 has 17 amino acids. CDR3 in amino acids: CASSLALKGRGNTEAFF. DNA for the CDR3: TGTGCCAGCAGCTTAGCGCTGAAGGGACGAGGAAACACTGAAGCTTTCTTT.

This chain uses TRBV19 with TRBJ1-5; no firm D call. Germline-derived CDR1 and CDR2 are LNHDA and SQIVND (reference sequence). CDR3 length: 16 residues. V lost 3 bases to trimming and J lost 5 bases, with 17 bases between them. The CDR3 spells CASSIGLEAEDQPQHF. The CDR3 DNA sequence: TGTGCCAGTAGTATCGGTTTGGAGGCGGAAGATCAGCCCCAGCATTTT.

CDR3 residues: CASSTPGTVNTGELFF. CDR3 sequence (DNA): TGTGCCAGCAGCACCCCCGGGACAGTGAACACCGGGGAGCTGTTTTTT. The chain uses TRBV7-3 and TRBJ2-2, with TRBD1 matching 7 bases. CDR1 is SGHTA and CDR2 is FQGTGA in the germline V gene. The CDR3 is 16 amino acids. The V gene end was trimmed by 5 bases and the J gene end by 1 base; junction bases not matched to a gene: 7.

V is TRBV6-1 and J is TRBJ2-1; D remains ambiguous. The CDR3 is made up of 13 amino acids. Germline CDR1 and CDR2: MNHNS and SASEGT. V was shortened by 0 bases and J by 13 bases, with 13 bases between the two germline ends. The CDR3, as DNA: TGTGCCAGCAGTGAAGCGCCCGGGTACCAACAGTTCTTC. It yields the protein CASSEAPGYQQFF.

This chain joins TRBV5-1 and TRBJ1-1; 8 bases fit TRBD1. Germline V lookup: CDR1 SGHRS, CDR2 YFSETQ. The CDR3 is made up of 19 amino acids. V lost 2 bases, J lost 3 bases, and 18 bases stayed unmatched. CDR3 in amino acids: CASSFHARTGRVGDTEAFF. The DNA of the CDR3 is TGCGCCAGCAGCTTCCATGCTCGGACAGGGCGGGTTGGGGACACTGAAGCTTTCTTT.

The rearrangement joins TRBV20-1 to TRBJ2-1; weak D call: TRBD1 (5 bases). This CDR3 comprises 11 residues. Trimming cost V 6 bases and J 6 bases, with 9 bases left between them. Germline CDR1 DFQATT, CDR2 SNEGSKA (reference sequence). This chain's CDR3 is CSAPDSNEQFF. The CDR3 DNA is TGCAGTGCCCCCGACAGCAATGAGCAGTTCTTC.

This chain uses TRBV5-1 with TRBJ1-2; D is unclear. Germline CDR1 and CDR2: SGHRS and YFSETQ. The CDR3 is 15 residues long. The germline V and J ends were trimmed by 1 base and 0 bases, with 10 bases remaining between them. This chain's CDR3 is CASSLRAPANYGYTF. CDR3 nucleotides: TGCGCCAGCAGCTTGAGGGCGCCAGCTAACTATGGCTACACCTTC.

This chain joins TRBV11-2 and TRBJ1-5, with TRBD1 identical over 8 bases. The CDR3 sequence is 15 residues long. From germline, CDR1 is SGHAT and CDR2 FQNNGV. V shed 0 bases, J shed 7 bases, and the junction held 5 bases outside the gene matches. This CDR3 is CASSLDGQGVQPQHF. In nucleotides, the CDR3 is TGTGCCAGCAGCTTAGATGGACAGGGAGTACAGCCCCAGCATTTT.

J is TRBJ2-1 and V is TRBV9; 9 nucleotides align to TRBD2. CDR1 is SGDLS, CDR2 YYNGEE, per germline. V shed 4 bases, J shed 6 bases, and the junction held 8 bases outside the gene matches. CDR3 length: 15 amino acids. CDR3 sequence: CASSSSGSIGNEQFF. The DNA for the CDR3 is TGTGCCAGCAGCAGTAGCGGGAGTATCGGCAATGAGCAGTTCTTC. The complete variable domain, with remaining parts taken from reference TRBV9 and TRBJ2-1, reads DSGVTQTPKHLITATGQRVTLRCSPRSGDLSVYWYQQSLDQGLQFLIQYYNGEERAKGNILERFSAQQFPDLHSELNLSSLELGDSALYFCASSSSGSIGNEQFFGPGTRLTVL.

The chain links TRBV7-2 to TRBJ1-4; no reliable D call. V lost 4 bases, J lost 7 bases, and 10 bases lay in between. Germline V gene data show CDR1 as SGHTA and CDR2 as FQGNSA. The CDR3 runs 13 residues. The CDR3 DNA reads as TGTGCCAGCAGCTCCCCACGTGGTGAAAAACTGTTTTTT. It specifies CASSSPRGEKLFF.

The V call is TRBV5-5, the J call TRBJ2-7; no reliable D call. CDR1 and CDR2 (germline): SGHKS, YYEKEE (reference sequence). This CDR3 is 14 amino acids long. Trimming removed 3 bases at V and 0 bases at J, with 10 bases between. The DNA for the CDR3 is TGTGCCAGCAGCTGGCGAGGCAGCTCCTACGAGCAGTACTTC. Its protein product is CASSWRGSSYEQYF.

This clone was observed a handful of times. CDR3: CASSLAGQQGQETQYF. As DNA, the CDR3 is TGCGCCAGCAGCTTGGCCGGTCAACAGGGCCAAGAGACCCAGTACTTC. The rearrangement links TRBV5-1 to TRBJ2-5; D might be TRBD1 (6 bases). V was pared by 0 bases and J by 1 base, with 13 bases between. Germline loops: CDR1 SGHRS, CDR2 YFSETQ. The CDR3 covers 16 residues.

This clone showed up just once. The chain links TRBV27 to TRBJ2-1; TRBD2 is a possible D gene (6 bases). Germline V gene sequence: CDR1 MNHEY, CDR2 SMNVEV (reference sequence). The CDR3 has 17 residues. V shed 6 bases and J shed 7 bases, with 25 bases lying between them. The CDR3 loop reads CASRLYLGAGLLNEQFF. The CDR3 region has the DNA TGTGCCAGCAGGCTTTATCTCGGGGCGGGGCTACTAAATGAGCAGTTCTTC.